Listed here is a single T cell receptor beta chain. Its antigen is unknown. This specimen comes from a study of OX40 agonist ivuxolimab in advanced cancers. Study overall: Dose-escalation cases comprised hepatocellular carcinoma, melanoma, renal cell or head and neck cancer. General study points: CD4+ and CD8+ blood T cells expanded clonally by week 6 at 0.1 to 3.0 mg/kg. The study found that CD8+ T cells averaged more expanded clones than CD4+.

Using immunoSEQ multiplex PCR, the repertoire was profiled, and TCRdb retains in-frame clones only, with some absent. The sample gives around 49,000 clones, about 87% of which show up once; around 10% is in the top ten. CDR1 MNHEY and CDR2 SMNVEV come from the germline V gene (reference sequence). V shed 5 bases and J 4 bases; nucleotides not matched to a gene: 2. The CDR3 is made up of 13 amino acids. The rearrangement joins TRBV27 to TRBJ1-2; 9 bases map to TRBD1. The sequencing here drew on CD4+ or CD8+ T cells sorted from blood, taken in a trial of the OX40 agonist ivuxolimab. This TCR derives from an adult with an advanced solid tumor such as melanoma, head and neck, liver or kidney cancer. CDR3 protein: CASSVGQGYGYTF. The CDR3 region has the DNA TGTGCCAGCAGTGTGGGACAGGGCTATGGCTACACCTTC.